This T cell receptor (beta chain) was found in a study of blood T cell repertoires in COVID-19. Study-wide background: Whether acute or convalescent, the COVID-19 samples came from the United States, Italy and Spain. The cDNA or gDNA used as material had been derived from T cells, B-cell-depleted T cells, or PBMCs.

Germline CDR1 MNHEY, CDR2 SVGEGT. V was shortened by 0 bases and J by 11 bases, with 8 bases between the two germline ends. This CDR3 is built from 12 residues. Per the original data handling: The authors estimated nucleated cell counts from reference gene primer amplification. Only in-frame clones appear in the TCRdb table, and some are missing; sequencing was by immunoSEQ multiplex PCR. V and J calls and clone size are those listed in that table; D and trimming were worked out from the DNA. Among 100,000 or so clones listed, around 86% were seen once. Sequencing was carried out using peripheral blood. The clonotype was recovered from a man older than 75 with acute or convalescent COVID-19. This chain links TRBV6-2 or TRBV6-3 with TRBJ1-5; D is unclear. CDR3 coding DNA: TGTGCCAGCAGTTACTCCCAGGCTACCCAGCATTTT. It yields the protein CASSYSQATQHF.